This T cell receptor (beta chain) came from a study of patients and donors after allogeneic stem cell transplantation. V was trimmed by 4 bases and J by 2 bases, leaving 17 bases between them. Germline loops: CDR1 SGHVS, CDR2 FQNEAQ. This CDR3 has 16 amino acids. This clonotype occurred a few times. TCRdb re-derived calls from the RT-PCR reads in MiXCR, one entry per CDR3 protein. This table has 98,000 or so distinct CDR3 sequences, around 36% appearing once. This sequence was found in a human donor who was either an allogeneic HSCT recipient or a stem cell or donor lymphocyte infusion donor (not recorded which). It is not recorded whose cells these are; they may come from a transplant donor. The sequenced sample was blood, either unsorted or a sorted T cell fraction (not recorded which). The chain employs TRBV7-8 and TRBJ1-2; D gene uncertain. CDR3 DNA sequence: TGTGCCAGCAGCTCCCGTCAAGGAGCTCACAACTATGGCTACACCTTC. Translating it yields CASSSRQGAHNYGYTF.